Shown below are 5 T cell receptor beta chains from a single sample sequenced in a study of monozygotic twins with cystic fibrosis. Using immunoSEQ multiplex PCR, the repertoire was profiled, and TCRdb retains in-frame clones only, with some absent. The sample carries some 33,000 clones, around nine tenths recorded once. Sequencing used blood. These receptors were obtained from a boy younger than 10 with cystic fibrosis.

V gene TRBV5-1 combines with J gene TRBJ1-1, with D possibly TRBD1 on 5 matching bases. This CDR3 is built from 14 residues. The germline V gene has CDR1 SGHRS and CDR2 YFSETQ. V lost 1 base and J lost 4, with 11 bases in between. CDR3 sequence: CASSLSGGTTEAFF. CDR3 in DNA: TGCGCCAGCAGCTTGAGTGGGGGGACCACTGAAGCTTTCTTT.

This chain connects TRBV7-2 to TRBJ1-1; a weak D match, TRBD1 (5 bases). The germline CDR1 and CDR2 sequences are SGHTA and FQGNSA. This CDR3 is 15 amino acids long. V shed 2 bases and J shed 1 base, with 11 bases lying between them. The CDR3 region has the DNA TGTGCCAGCAGCTTAATTGGGACGGCGAACACTGAAGCTTTCTTT. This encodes CASSLIGTANTEAFF. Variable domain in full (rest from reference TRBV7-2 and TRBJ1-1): GAGVSQSPSNKVTEKGKDVELRCDPISGHTALYWYRQSLGQGLEFLIYFQGNSAPDKSGLPSDRFSAERTGGSVSTLTIQRTQQEDSAVYLCASSLIGTANTEAFFGQGTRLTVV.

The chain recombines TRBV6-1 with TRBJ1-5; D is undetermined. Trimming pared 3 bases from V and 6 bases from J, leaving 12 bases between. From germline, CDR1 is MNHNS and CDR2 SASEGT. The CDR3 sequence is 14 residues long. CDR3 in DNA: TGTGCCAGCAGTGATTACGGTAGTAGTCAGCCCCAGCATTTT. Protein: CASSDYGSSQPQHF.

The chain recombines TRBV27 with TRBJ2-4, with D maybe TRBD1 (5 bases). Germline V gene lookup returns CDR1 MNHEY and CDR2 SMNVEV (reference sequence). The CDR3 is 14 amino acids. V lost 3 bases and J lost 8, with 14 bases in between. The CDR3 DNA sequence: TGTGCCAGCAGTTTGAGGCAGGGCTTGGACATTCAGTACTTC. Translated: CASSLRQGLDIQYF.

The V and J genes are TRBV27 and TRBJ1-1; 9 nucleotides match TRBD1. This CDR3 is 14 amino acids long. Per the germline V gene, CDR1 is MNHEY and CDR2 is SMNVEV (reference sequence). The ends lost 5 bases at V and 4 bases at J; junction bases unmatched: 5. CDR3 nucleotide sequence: TGTGCCAGCAGTCTCGGGACAGGGCGCACTGAAGCTTTCTTT. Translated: CASSLGTGRTEAFF.